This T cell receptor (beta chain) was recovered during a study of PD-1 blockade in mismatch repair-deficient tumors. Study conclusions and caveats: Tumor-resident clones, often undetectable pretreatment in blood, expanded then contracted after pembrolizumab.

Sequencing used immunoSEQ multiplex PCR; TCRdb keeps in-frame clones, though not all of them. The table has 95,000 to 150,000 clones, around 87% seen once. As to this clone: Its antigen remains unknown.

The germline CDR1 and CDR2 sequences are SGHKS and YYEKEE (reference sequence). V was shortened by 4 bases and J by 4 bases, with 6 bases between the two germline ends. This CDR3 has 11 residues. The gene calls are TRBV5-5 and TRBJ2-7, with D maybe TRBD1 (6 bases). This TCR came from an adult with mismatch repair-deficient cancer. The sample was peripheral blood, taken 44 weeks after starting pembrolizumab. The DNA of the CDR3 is TGTGCCAGCAGCGACAGGTACGAGCAGTACTTC. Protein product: CASSDRYEQYF.